This T cell receptor beta chain was observed in a study of blood T cell repertoires in COVID-19. Study-wide context: Sites across the United States, Italy and Spain contributed samples from acute and convalescent COVID-19. The cDNA or gDNA used as material had been derived from T cells, B-cell-depleted T cells, or PBMCs.

Germline CDR1 is MDHEN and CDR2 is SYDVKM. The CDR3 has 15 amino acids. Trimming took off 3 bases at V and 8 bases at J, with 16 bases between the two ends. The table came from immunoSEQ multiplex PCR; TCRdb's copy has only in-frame clones and leaves some out. The repertoire has around 72,000 clones, 75% to 85% of them found once; the top ten carry approximately 22%. This clone was seen more than once but under ten times. The sequence was obtained from a woman in her seventies with acute or convalescent COVID-19. This sequence joins TRBV28 and TRBJ1-4; perhaps TRBD1 as D (6 bases). Sequenced material: peripheral blood. CDR3: CASSFGGRASEKLFF. CDR3 DNA: TGTGCCAGCAGTTTTGGGGGCAGGGCCAGCGAAAAACTGTTTTTT.